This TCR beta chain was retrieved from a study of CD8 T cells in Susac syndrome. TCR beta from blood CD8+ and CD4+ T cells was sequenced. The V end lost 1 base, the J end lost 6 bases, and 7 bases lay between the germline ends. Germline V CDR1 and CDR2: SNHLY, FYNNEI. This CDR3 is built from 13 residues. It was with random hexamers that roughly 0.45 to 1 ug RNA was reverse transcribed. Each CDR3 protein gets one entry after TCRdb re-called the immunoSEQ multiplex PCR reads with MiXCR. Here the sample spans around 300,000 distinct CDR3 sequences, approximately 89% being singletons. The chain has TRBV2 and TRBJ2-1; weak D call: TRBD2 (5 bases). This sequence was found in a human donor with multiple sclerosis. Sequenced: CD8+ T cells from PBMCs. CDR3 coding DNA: TGTGCCAGCAGTGAAGGGAGCGGCAATGAGCAGTTCTTC. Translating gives CASSEGSGNEQFF. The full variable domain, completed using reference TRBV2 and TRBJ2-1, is EPEVTQTPSHQVTQMGQEVILRCVPISNHLYFYWYRQILGQKVEFLVSFYNNEISEKSEIFDDQFSVERPDGSNFTLKIRSTKLEDSAMYFCASSEGSGNEQFFGPGTRLTVL.